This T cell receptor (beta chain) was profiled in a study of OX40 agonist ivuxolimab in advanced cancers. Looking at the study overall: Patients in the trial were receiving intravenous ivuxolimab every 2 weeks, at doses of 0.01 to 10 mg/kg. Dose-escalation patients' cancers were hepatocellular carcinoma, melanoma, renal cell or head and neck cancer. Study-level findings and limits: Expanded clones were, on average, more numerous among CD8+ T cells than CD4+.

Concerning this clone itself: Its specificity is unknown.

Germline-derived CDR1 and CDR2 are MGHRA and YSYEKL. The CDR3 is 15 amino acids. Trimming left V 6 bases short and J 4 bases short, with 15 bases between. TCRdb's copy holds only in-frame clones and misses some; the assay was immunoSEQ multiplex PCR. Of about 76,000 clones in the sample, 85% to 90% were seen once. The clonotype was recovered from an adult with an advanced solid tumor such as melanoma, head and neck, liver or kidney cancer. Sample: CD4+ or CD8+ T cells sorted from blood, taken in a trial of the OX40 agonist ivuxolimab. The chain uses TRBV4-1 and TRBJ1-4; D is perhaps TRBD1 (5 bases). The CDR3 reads CASRAREEGNEKLFF. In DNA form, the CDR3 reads TGCGCCAGCAGGGCCAGGGAGGAGGGTAATGAAAAACTGTTTTTT.